Included here is one T cell receptor beta chain sequence, with context. The antigen remains undetermined. The study co-extracted DNA and RNA from 20-30 mg of unsorted bulk tissue. Patients in the cohort were treatment-naive and living with chronic HBV infection. The CDR3 extends over 14 amino acids. The V gene's germline CDR1 is LGHNA and CDR2 YSLEER. Trimming pared 7 bases from V and 6 bases from J, leaving 16 bases between. TCR beta cDNA was reverse-transcribed from approximately 0.45 ug of total RNA. The reaction used a constant-region primer and ProtoScript II reverse transcriptase. What produced the TCR beta libraries was three nested multiplex PCR rounds using slightly modified ARM-PCR. A C-beta reverse primer and TRBV1-TRBV30 forward primers served in each of the first two PCR rounds, at 9 to 10 cycles apiece. From the multiplex PCR reads, TCRdb called clonotypes with MiXCR, one entry per CDR3 protein. The sample lists some 20,000 distinct CDR3 sequences; roughly 80% were seen once.

The data are from a study of tumor-infiltrating lymphocytes in primary liver carcinoma. General study results and limits: Tumor-adjacent and tumor-blood pairs displayed less overlap than did pairs of tumor regions. Against blood, tumors held a significantly higher top-250-clone fraction (p = 0.039).

The receptor's source is a woman younger than 45 with primary liver carcinoma and hepatitis B virus infection. The chain joins TRBV4-3 to TRBJ2-1; D remains unclear. Sequencing used liver tumor tissue from sampling region 4. Subset meaning: tumor region T4, right-lateral pole. The CDR3 DNA reads TGCGCCAGCATTCACACGGAGTTGGTCAATGAGCAGTTCTTC. Amino acids: CASIHTELVNEQFF.